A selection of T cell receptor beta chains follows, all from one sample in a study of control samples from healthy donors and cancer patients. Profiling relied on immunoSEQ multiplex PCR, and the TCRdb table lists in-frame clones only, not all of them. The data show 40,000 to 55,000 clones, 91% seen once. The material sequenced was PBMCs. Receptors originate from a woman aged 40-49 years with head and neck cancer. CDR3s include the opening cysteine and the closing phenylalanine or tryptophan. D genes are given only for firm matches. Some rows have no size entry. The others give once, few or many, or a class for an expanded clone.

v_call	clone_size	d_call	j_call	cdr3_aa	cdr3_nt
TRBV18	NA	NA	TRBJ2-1	CASSPESSYNEQFF	TGTGCCAGCTCACCAGAGAGCTCCTACAATGAGCAGTTCTTC
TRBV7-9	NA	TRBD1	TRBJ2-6	CASSWGTGQLRSGANVLTF	TGTGCCAGCAGCTGGGGGACAGGCCAATTGCGCTCTGGGGCCAACGTCCTGACTTTC
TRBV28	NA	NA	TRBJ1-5	CASSPPQGNWHF	TGTGCCAGCAGTCCCCCCCAGGGAAATTGGCATTTT
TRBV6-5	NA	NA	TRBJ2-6	CASTESGANVLTF	TGTGCCAGCACCGAATCTGGGGCCAACGTCCTGACTTTC
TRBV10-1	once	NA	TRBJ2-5	CASSESRGQETQYF	TGCGCCAGCAGTGAGTCGAGGGGCCAAGAGACCCAGTACTTC
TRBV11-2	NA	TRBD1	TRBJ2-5	CASSSTGSETQYF	TGTGCCAGCAGCTCGACAGGGTCGGAGACCCAGTACTTC
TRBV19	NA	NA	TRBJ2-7	CASSPATGATYEQYF	TGTGCCAGTAGTCCCGCGACAGGCGCCACCTACGAGCAGTACTTC
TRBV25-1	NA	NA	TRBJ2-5	CASAKWGATQETQYF	TGTGCCAGCGCCAAGTGGGGGGCTACACAAGAGACCCAGTACTTC
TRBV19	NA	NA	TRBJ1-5	CASELSRRSNQPQHF	TGTGCAAGTGAACTATCCCGGAGGAGCAATCAGCCCCAGCATTTT
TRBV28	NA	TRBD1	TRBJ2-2	CASSLMGQGAVNTGELFF	TGTGCCAGCAGCCTTATGGGACAGGGGGCTGTGAACACCGGGGAGCTGTTTTTT
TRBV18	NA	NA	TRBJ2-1	CASSPGLARNEQFF	TGTGCCAGCTCACCAGGGTTAGCGCGGAATGAGCAGTTCTTC
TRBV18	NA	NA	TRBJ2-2	CASSPLSTNTGELFF	TGTGCCAGCTCTCCCCTTTCGACGAACACCGGGGAGCTGTTTTTT
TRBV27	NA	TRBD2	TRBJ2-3	CASSLYRTSGRRADTQYF	TGTGCCAGCAGTTTATATAGGACTAGCGGGAGACGCGCAGATACGCAGTATTTT
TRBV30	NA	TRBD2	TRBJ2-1	CAWFRTAGGPTYNEQFF	TGTGCCTGGTTTAGGACCGCGGGAGGGCCGACGTACAATGAGCAGTTCTTC
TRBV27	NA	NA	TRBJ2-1	CASSQRAAYNEQFF	TGTGCCAGCTCCCAGCGGGCCGCCTACAATGAGCAGTTCTTC
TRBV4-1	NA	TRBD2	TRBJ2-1	CASSQESSGLAVYNEQFF	TGCGCCAGCAGCCAAGAAAGTTCAGGACTAGCGGTCTACAATGAGCAGTTCTTC
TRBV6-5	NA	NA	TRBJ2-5	CASSYSALERSETQYF	TGTGCCAGCAGTTACTCCGCCCTCGAGCGGAGCGAGACCCAGTACTTC
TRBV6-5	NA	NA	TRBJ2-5	CASAWAFQETQYF	TGTGCCAGCGCCTGGGCCTTCCAAGAGACCCAGTACTTC
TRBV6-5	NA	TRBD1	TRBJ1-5	CAIDRGNQPQHF	TGTGCCATCGACAGGGGAAATCAGCCCCAGCATTTT
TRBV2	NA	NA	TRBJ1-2	CASNREKDGYTF	TGTGCCAGCAACAGGGAGAAGGATGGCTACACCTTC
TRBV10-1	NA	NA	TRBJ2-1	CASSESTWGSHNEQFF	TGCGCCAGCAGTGAGTCGACGTGGGGGTCCCACAATGAGCAGTTCTTC
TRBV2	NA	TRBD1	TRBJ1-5	CASSHSGQGARLHQPQHF	TGTGCCAGCAGCCACTCCGGACAGGGGGCCAGACTCCATCAGCCCCAGCATTTT
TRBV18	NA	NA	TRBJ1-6	CASSGLTLNSPLHF	TGTGCCAGCTCTGGCCTGACGCTTAATTCACCCCTCCACTTT
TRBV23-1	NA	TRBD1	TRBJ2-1	CARDRDRTVSDEQFF	TGCGCCAGGGACAGGGACAGGACAGTATCCGATGAGCAGTTCTTC
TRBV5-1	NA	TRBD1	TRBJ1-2	CASSLTRQGGYGYTF	TGCGCCAGCAGCCTCACCCGACAGGGAGGCTATGGCTACACCTTC
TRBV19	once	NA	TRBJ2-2	CASSTSREGELFF	TGTGCCAGTAGCACCTCGCGGGAAGGGGAGCTGTTTTTT
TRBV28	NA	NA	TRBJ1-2	CASSSRAGLYGYTF	TGTGCCAGCAGTTCCCGGGCAGGACTCTATGGCTACACCTTC
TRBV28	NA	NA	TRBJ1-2	CASSRDGNYGYTF	TGTGCCAGCAGCCGGGACGGAAACTATGGCTACACCTTC
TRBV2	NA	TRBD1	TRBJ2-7	CASSADRLSYEQYF	TGTGCCAGCAGTGCGGACAGGCTCTCCTACGAGCAGTACTTC
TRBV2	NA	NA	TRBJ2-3	CASRQGVVDTDTQYF	TGTGCCAGCAGGCAGGGAGTCGTGGATACAGATACGCAGTATTTT
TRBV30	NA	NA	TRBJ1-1	CAWSVKVPRALNTEAFF	TGTGCCTGGAGTGTAAAGGTTCCCAGAGCACTTAACACTGAAGCTTTCTTT
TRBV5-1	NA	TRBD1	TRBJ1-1	CASSPTGGVTEAFF	TGCGCCAGCAGCCCGACAGGGGGAGTCACTGAAGCTTTCTTT
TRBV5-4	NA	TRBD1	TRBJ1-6	CASSARQGRDSPLHF	TGTGCCAGCAGCGCACGACAGGGCAGAGATTCACCCCTCCACTTT
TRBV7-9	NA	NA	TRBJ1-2	CASSHRSGYTF	TGTGCCAGCAGCCATCGTAGTGGCTACACCTTC
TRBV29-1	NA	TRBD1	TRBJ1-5	CSVAQGVLGNQPQHF	TGCAGCGTAGCACAGGGGGTTTTGGGCAATCAGCCCCAGCATTTT
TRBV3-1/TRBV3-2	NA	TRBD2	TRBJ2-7	CASSPGGGLSYEQYF	TGTGCCAGCAGCCCCGGGGGGGGACTATCCTACGAGCAGTACTTC
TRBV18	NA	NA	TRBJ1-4	CASSPSGEVGEKLFF	TGTGCCAGCTCACCGAGCGGGGAAGTCGGGGAAAAACTGTTTTTT
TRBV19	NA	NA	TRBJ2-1	CASSSPGDEQFF	TGTGCCAGTAGTAGCCCCGGTGATGAGCAGTTCTTC
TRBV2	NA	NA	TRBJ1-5	CASRTGTHSNQPQHF	TGTGCCAGCCGTACCGGGACACATAGCAATCAGCCCCAGCATTTT
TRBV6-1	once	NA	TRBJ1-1	CASSAWTETFMNTEAFF	TGTGCCAGCAGTGCTTGGACAGAGACCTTCATGAACACTGAAGCTTTCTTT
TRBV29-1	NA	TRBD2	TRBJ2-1	CSVAGLGPNEQFF	TGCAGCGTTGCCGGACTAGGCCCAAATGAGCAGTTCTTC
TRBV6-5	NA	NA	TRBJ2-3	CASSRDLTNTDTQYF	TGTGCCAGCAGCCGGGACCTAACTAACACAGATACGCAGTATTTT